The rows below give T cell receptor beta chains drawn from one sample of a study of identifying expanded T cells in peripheral blood. TCRdb keeps only in-frame clones here, not all; method: immunoSEQ multiplex PCR. Found here are approximately 130,000 clones, 80% to 90% of them singletons; the top ten hold around 8.4%. Sequenced material: blood. These receptors were obtained from a person aged 18 to 70 in good health. Both conserved end residues are part of each CDR3. Each record gives: clone size, V gene, J gene, D gene, CDR3 protein, CDR3 DNA. A D gene is named only where the DNA matches it firmly. Clone size is shown for a subset of rows, as once, few, many or a class of expanded clone.

clone_size: NA; v_call: TRBV7-3; j_call: TRBJ1-1; d_call: NA; cdr3_aa: CASSFNDSPGTEAFF; cdr3_nt: TGTGCCAGCAGCTTTAACGACAGCCCGGGGACTGAAGCTTTCTTT
clone_size: NA; v_call: TRBV2; j_call: TRBJ2-5; d_call: TRBD1; cdr3_aa: CASTERGLETQYF; cdr3_nt: TGTGCCAGCACCGAGAGGGGGCTAGAGACCCAGTACTTC
clone_size: NA; v_call: TRBV4-2; j_call: TRBJ2-5; d_call: NA; cdr3_aa: CASSSSRGVQETQYF; cdr3_nt: TGTGCCAGCAGTTCTAGCAGGGGAGTCCAAGAGACCCAGTACTTC
clone_size: NA; v_call: TRBV5-4; j_call: TRBJ2-7; d_call: NA; cdr3_aa: CASSLANEQYF; cdr3_nt: TGTGCCAGCAGCTTGGCGAACGAGCAGTACTTC
clone_size: few; v_call: TRBV2; j_call: TRBJ1-2; d_call: TRBD1; cdr3_aa: CASSEDRGLGYTF; cdr3_nt: TGTGCCAGCAGTGAAGACAGGGGGCTTGGCTACACCTTC
clone_size: NA; v_call: TRBV7-2; j_call: TRBJ2-3; d_call: NA; cdr3_aa: CASSLAQGLQDTQYF; cdr3_nt: TGTGCCAGCAGCTTAGCGCAGGGGTTGCAAGATACGCAGTATTTT
clone_size: few; v_call: TRBV5-4; j_call: TRBJ1-2; d_call: TRBD1; cdr3_aa: CASSSDRGLRKGYTF; cdr3_nt: TGTGCCAGCAGCTCGGACAGGGGGCTTCGGAAGGGCTACACCTTC
clone_size: NA; v_call: TRBV10-3; j_call: TRBJ2-2; d_call: NA; cdr3_aa: CAISDTSRDTGELFF; cdr3_nt: TGTGCCATCAGTGACACTAGCAGGGACACCGGGGAGCTGTTTTTT
clone_size: NA; v_call: TRBV4-2; j_call: TRBJ1-2; d_call: TRBD1; cdr3_aa: CASSQVSGQENYGYTF; cdr3_nt: TGTGCCAGCAGCCAAGTTTCGGGACAGGAGAACTATGGCTACACCTTC
clone_size: NA; v_call: TRBV19; j_call: TRBJ1-1; d_call: TRBD1; cdr3_aa: CASSMGQGATEAFF; cdr3_nt: TGTGCCAGTAGTATGGGACAGGGAGCCACTGAAGCTTTCTTT
clone_size: NA; v_call: TRBV11-3; j_call: TRBJ2-1; d_call: TRBD1; cdr3_aa: CASSRDRGNYNEQFF; cdr3_nt: TGTGCCAGCAGCCGAGACAGGGGGAACTACAATGAGCAGTTCTTC
clone_size: once; v_call: TRBV4-3; j_call: TRBJ1-4; d_call: TRBD1; cdr3_aa: CASSQDPFPGTGEEKLFF; cdr3_nt: TGCGCCAGCAGCCAAGATCCCTTCCCCGGGACAGGCGAAGAAAAACTGTTTTTT
clone_size: NA; v_call: TRBV5-6; j_call: TRBJ2-1; d_call: NA; cdr3_aa: CASSSRRYRIF; cdr3_nt: TGTGCCAGCAGCTCCCGGCGTTATAGGATCTTC
clone_size: NA; v_call: TRBV7-3; j_call: TRBJ1-1; d_call: NA; cdr3_aa: CASRSGDFKAFF; cdr3_nt: TGTGCCAGCAGGTCCGGGGACTTCAAAGCTTTCTTT
clone_size: NA; v_call: TRBV28; j_call: TRBJ2-7; d_call: NA; cdr3_aa: CASSFGSYEQYF; cdr3_nt: TGTGCCAGCAGTTTTGGCTCCTACGAGCAGTACTTC
clone_size: NA; v_call: TRBV7-2; j_call: TRBJ2-7; d_call: NA; cdr3_aa: CASSFLSLYEQYF; cdr3_nt: TGTGCCAGCAGCTTCCTCTCCCTTTACGAGCAGTACTTC
clone_size: NA; v_call: TRBV28; j_call: TRBJ1-5; d_call: NA; cdr3_aa: CASSLTKRGNQPQHF; cdr3_nt: TGTGCCAGCAGTTTAACGAAGCGGGGCAATCAGCCCCAGCATTTT
clone_size: few; v_call: TRBV4-3; j_call: TRBJ1-2; d_call: TRBD1; cdr3_aa: CASSQVDRDGYGYTF; cdr3_nt: TGCGCCAGCAGCCAAGTCGACAGGGATGGCTATGGCTACACCTTC
clone_size: NA; v_call: TRBV5-1; j_call: TRBJ2-1; d_call: NA; cdr3_aa: CASASGESYNEQFF; cdr3_nt: TGCGCCAGCGCTTCGGGCGAGTCCTACAATGAGCAGTTCTTC
clone_size: NA; v_call: TRBV7-7; j_call: TRBJ2-5; d_call: NA; cdr3_aa: CASSSLTGLQETQYF; cdr3_nt: TGTGCCAGCAGCTCCTTGACAGGCTTACAAGAGACCCAGTACTTC
clone_size: NA; v_call: TRBV6-1; j_call: TRBJ2-5; d_call: TRBD1; cdr3_aa: CASSEAGGQGETQYF; cdr3_nt: TGTGCCAGCAGTGAAGCAGGGGGCCAGGGGGAGACCCAGTACTTC
clone_size: NA; v_call: TRBV14; j_call: TRBJ2-3; d_call: NA; cdr3_aa: CASSLESGDTQYF; cdr3_nt: TGTGCCAGCAGCCTCGAGTCAGGAGATACGCAGTATTTT
clone_size: NA; v_call: TRBV7-3; j_call: TRBJ2-1; d_call: TRBD2; cdr3_aa: CASSPSLAANEQFF; cdr3_nt: TGTGCCAGCAGCCCCTCCCTAGCGGCCAATGAGCAGTTCTTC
clone_size: NA; v_call: TRBV7-2; j_call: TRBJ1-4; d_call: NA; cdr3_aa: CASSLVAGDEKLFF; cdr3_nt: TGTGCCAGCAGCTTAGTGGCAGGGGATGAAAAACTGTTTTTT
clone_size: NA; v_call: TRBV6-1; j_call: TRBJ2-1; d_call: NA; cdr3_aa: CASKLPPLGQFF; cdr3_nt: TGTGCCAGCAAATTACCCCCGCTGGGGCAGTTCTTC
clone_size: once; v_call: TRBV5-1; j_call: TRBJ1-3; d_call: TRBD1; cdr3_aa: CASSSGPGQASGNTIYF; cdr3_nt: TGCGCCAGCAGCTCGGGGCCGGGACAGGCCTCTGGAAACACCATATATTTT
clone_size: NA; v_call: TRBV7-3; j_call: TRBJ2-3; d_call: TRBD1; cdr3_aa: CASSRDRDTDTQYF; cdr3_nt: TGTGCCAGCAGCCGGGACAGGGACACAGATACGCAGTATTTT
clone_size: NA; v_call: TRBV10-3; j_call: TRBJ2-2; d_call: NA; cdr3_aa: CASGGTGINTGELFF; cdr3_nt: TGTGCCTCGGGGGGGACAGGGATTAACACCGGGGAGCTGTTTTTT
clone_size: few; v_call: TRBV7-9; j_call: TRBJ2-4; d_call: NA; cdr3_aa: CASSNTNIQYF; cdr3_nt: TGTGCCAGCAGCAACACGAACATTCAGTACTTC
clone_size: NA; v_call: TRBV6-6; j_call: TRBJ2-5; d_call: TRBD1; cdr3_aa: CASNPGTGVQETQYF; cdr3_nt: TGTGCCAGCAATCCCGGGACAGGGGTGCAAGAGACCCAGTACTTC
clone_size: NA; v_call: TRBV12-5; j_call: TRBJ2-5; d_call: TRBD1; cdr3_aa: CASGLGGTGGSETQYF; cdr3_nt: TGTGCTAGTGGTTTGGGCGGGACAGGGGGTTCAGAGACCCAGTACTTC
clone_size: few; v_call: TRBV7-9; j_call: TRBJ2-2; d_call: NA; cdr3_aa: CASSSMRTGELFF; cdr3_nt: TGTGCCAGCAGCTCTATGAGGACCGGGGAGCTGTTTTTT
clone_size: NA; v_call: TRBV2; j_call: TRBJ2-7; d_call: NA; cdr3_aa: CASSPGTPEQYF; cdr3_nt: TGTGCCAGCAGCCCCGGGACGCCGGAGCAGTACTTC
clone_size: NA; v_call: TRBV2; j_call: TRBJ1-5; d_call: NA; cdr3_aa: CASRPGLVRNQPQHF; cdr3_nt: TGTGCCAGCAGGCCGGGACTTGTTCGCAATCAGCCCCAGCATTTT
clone_size: NA; v_call: TRBV28; j_call: TRBJ2-7; d_call: TRBD1; cdr3_aa: CASRGQGNGEQYF; cdr3_nt: TGTGCCAGCAGAGGACAGGGGAACGGGGAGCAGTACTTC
clone_size: NA; v_call: TRBV7-2; j_call: TRBJ2-5; d_call: NA; cdr3_aa: CASSSRRGQETQYF; cdr3_nt: TGTGCCAGCAGCTCCCGGCGTGGGCAAGAGACCCAGTACTTC
clone_size: NA; v_call: TRBV7-2; j_call: TRBJ2-7; d_call: TRBD1; cdr3_aa: CASSLAPGQGHEQYF; cdr3_nt: TGTGCCAGCAGCTTAGCGCCGGGACAGGGCCACGAGCAGTACTTC
clone_size: NA; v_call: TRBV11-2; j_call: TRBJ1-1; d_call: NA; cdr3_aa: CASSSGRGGNTEAFF; cdr3_nt: TGTGCCAGCAGCTCCGGCAGGGGCGGGAACACTGAAGCTTTCTTT
clone_size: NA; v_call: TRBV18; j_call: TRBJ2-4; d_call: TRBD1; cdr3_aa: CASSPSSGQGETLAKNIQYF; cdr3_nt: TGTGCCAGCTCACCATCTAGTGGACAGGGGGAAACTCTAGCCAAAAACATTCAGTACTTC
clone_size: NA; v_call: TRBV28; j_call: TRBJ1-4; d_call: NA; cdr3_aa: CASRSTNEKLFF; cdr3_nt: TGTGCCAGCAGATCAACTAATGAAAAACTGTTTTTT
clone_size: NA; v_call: TRBV6-5; j_call: TRBJ2-5; d_call: TRBD1; cdr3_aa: CASSPDRIQETQYF; cdr3_nt: TGTGCCAGCAGTCCGGACAGGATCCAAGAGACCCAGTACTTC